One sample yielded the 26 T cell receptor beta chains listed below, sequenced in a study of T-cell reconstitution after alpha-beta-depleted transplantation in children. Construction of the TCRbeta library involved unique molecular identifiers. TCRdb re-derived calls from the PCR reads in MiXCR, one entry per CDR3 protein. The sample has 200,000 to 250,000 distinct CDR3 sequences; 6.5% to 10% are singletons. The sample here was PBMCs, mostly from graft donor cells, taken 180 days after TCRalphabeta/CD19-depleted stem cell transplant. The receptors here all came from a male patient under 18 who had a stem cell transplant for acute lymphoblastic leukemia, so the T cells may come from the graft donor.

This clonotype has only a few counts. The gene calls are TRBV12-3 or TRBV12-4 and TRBJ1-2; D is perhaps TRBD1 (5 bases). Trimming shortened V by 6 bases and J by 4 bases, and 21 bases separated the two germline ends. The CDR3 extends over 16 amino acids. The CDR3 DNA reads TGTGCCAGCAGCGACATCGTCCGTACAGGATTCTATGGCTACACCTTC. Protein product: CASSDIVRTGFYGYTF.

This clonotype was recorded many times. The V and J genes are TRBV20-1 and TRBJ2-1, with D possibly being TRBD2 (5 bases). Germline CDR1 and CDR2: DFQATT and SNEGSKA (reference sequence). V lost 4 bases, J lost 0 bases, and 10 bases lay in between. The CDR3 consists of 14 residues. For the CDR3, the DNA is TGCAGTGCTAAGTCCCGGGGCTCCTACAATGAGCAGTTCTTC. It yields the protein CSAKSRGSYNEQFF.

This clonotype was counted many times. The chain carries TRBV20-1 and TRBJ1-1; TRBD1 aligns across 7 bases. This CDR3 is 13 amino acids long. The V and J ends lost 5 bases and 5 bases, in that order; junction bases with no gene match: 8. Germline V gives CDR1 DFQATT, CDR2 SNEGSKA (reference sequence). In nucleotides, the CDR3 is TGCAGTGCTCTAGGGGCAGGGGGAACTGAAGCTTTCTTT. Its translation is CSALGAGGTEAFF.

The sample holds many counts of this clonotype. The J gene is TRBJ1-3, the V gene TRBV7-3; possibly TRBD1 for D (6 bases). The ends were cut back, 1 base at V and 8 bases at J, with 15 bases in the middle. There are 15 residues in the CDR3. The V gene's germline CDR1 is SGHTA and CDR2 FQGTGA. CDR3 residues: CASSLIGGAQDTIYF. DNA for the CDR3: TGTGCCAGCAGCTTAATCGGGGGGGCTCAGGACACCATATATTTT.

This clonotype was seen ten or more times. CDR3 sequence: CASSFGTNTEAFF. In DNA form, the CDR3 reads TGTGCCAGCAGCTTCGGGACAAACACTGAAGCTTTCTTT. This rearrangement joins TRBV7-9 to TRBJ1-1, with TRBD1 as a possible D gene (6 bases). Trimming took off 3 bases at V and 2 bases at J, with 7 bases between the two ends. The CDR3 loop spans 13 amino acids. Germline V gene data show CDR1 as SEHNR and CDR2 as FQNEAQ (reference sequence).

This clonotype was counted many times. The CDR3 is CASSLGGEGYEQYF. In nucleotides, the CDR3 is TGTGCCAGCAGTTTGGGCGGAGAAGGCTACGAGCAGTACTTC. The chain links TRBV12-3 or TRBV12-4 to TRBJ2-7, with no clear D. This CDR3 region has 14 residues. Trimming removed 3 bases at V and 3 bases at J, with 12 bases between.

For this clonotype: A much more abundant neighbour one base away suggests this may be a read error. The chain employs TRBV7-8 and TRBJ1-2; D uncertain. This CDR3 is built from 14 residues. Trimming took 1 base from V and 13 from J, leaving 19 bases between them. The germline CDR1 and CDR2 sequences are SGHVS and FQNEAQ. The CDR3 DNA sequence: TGTGCCAGCAGCTTAGTGCTCTACCTAGCAGAATGCACCTTC. As protein: CASSLVLYLAECTF.

The chain employs TRBV5-1 and TRBJ1-1, with 8 bases aligning to TRBD1. The germline gives CDR1 SGHRS, CDR2 YFSETQ. This CDR3 has 13 residues. V lost 0 bases, J lost 7 bases, and 2 bases stayed unmatched. CDR3: CASSLGQGNEAFF. DNA of the CDR3: TGCGCCAGCAGCTTGGGACAGGGGAATGAAGCTTTCTTT.

The rearrangement links TRBV6-6 to TRBJ1-1; D gene uncertain. V was clipped by 6 bases and J by 1 base, with 9 bases between them. This CDR3 is 13 amino acids long. The germline V gene encodes CDR1 MNHNY and CDR2 SVGAGI (reference sequence). CDR3 sequence: CASSPFKNTEAFF. The CDR3 DNA is TGTGCCAGCAGCCCTTTCAAGAACACTGAAGCTTTCTTT.

This clonotype has a handful of counts. The chain carries TRBV19 and TRBJ2-7, with a tentative D call TRBD2 (6 bases). From germline, CDR1 is LNHDA and CDR2 SQIVND (reference sequence). This CDR3 has 16 residues. The V and J ends lost 6 bases and 5 bases respectively, with 23 bases between them. The CDR3 region is CASSPQFGGYSDEQYF. Here the CDR3 DNA reads TGTGCCAGTAGCCCTCAATTCGGGGGTTATAGCGACGAGCAGTACTTC.

This clonotype was seen ten or more times. This chain links TRBV20-1 with TRBJ1-6; D unresolved. Between the trimmed V and J ends, which lost 5 bases and 5 bases, there was a span of 13 bases. The CDR3 is made up of 14 amino acids. CDR1 is DFQATT, CDR2 SNEGSKA, per germline (reference sequence). CDR3 in amino acids: CSAHRRVDNSPLHF. DNA for the CDR3: TGCAGTGCTCACAGAAGAGTGGATAATTCACCCCTCCACTTT.

This clonotype was observed at least ten times. The genes are TRBV20-1 and TRBJ2-5; 14 bases fit TRBD2. V trimming: 3 bases; J trimming: 5 bases; junction bases outside the gene matches: 5. This CDR3 has 15 residues. In germline, CDR1 is DFQATT, CDR2 SNEGSKA (reference sequence). CDR3 in DNA: TGCAGTGCTAGTCGACTAGCGGGAGGGAAGGAGACCCAGTACTTC. Its protein product is CSASRLAGGKETQYF.

The sample holds many counts of this clonotype. The chain combines TRBV5-1 with TRBJ1-1, with D hard to call. CDR3 size: 15 residues. From germline, CDR1 is SGHRS and CDR2 YFSETQ. V dropped 4 bases and J dropped 0 bases, with 13 bases sitting between them. The DNA of the CDR3 is TGCGCCAGCAGCCCCTCAGGATTCATGAACACTGAAGCTTTCTTT. Protein product: CASSPSGFMNTEAFF.

This clonotype was seen a handful of times. This chain uses TRBV6-4 with TRBJ1-2; 10 bases map to TRBD1. CDR3 length: 20 residues. The V gene's germline CDR1 is MRHNA and CDR2 SNTAGT. The J segment lost 5 bases and the V segment lost 6 bases, leaving 24 bases of the junction unmatched. This CDR3 reads CASSPSVPGGQGGPGYGYTF. Written as DNA, the CDR3 is TGTGCCAGCAGCCCCTCCGTGCCAGGCGGACAGGGGGGCCCTGGGTATGGCTACACCTTC.

To note about this clonotype: An end of the junction differs from the germline gene, which may be a read error. V and J are TRBV5-6 and TRBJ2-5, with D maybe TRBD1 (6 bases). CDR3 size: 14 residues. The germline gives CDR1 SGHDT, CDR2 YYEEEE. The CDR3 is CAISPGQPGETQYF. CDR3 coding DNA: TGTGCCATCAGCCCCGGACAGCCAGGAGAGACCCAGTACTTC.

As for this clonotype: A much larger clone differs by one base, so this may be a read error. The chain uses TRBV29-1 and TRBJ1-2, with D possibly matching TRBD1 (5 bases). Germline lookup yields CDR1 SQVTM and CDR2 ANQGSEA. V shed 4 bases and J shed 1 base, with 10 bases lying between them. The CDR3 covers 13 residues. Here the CDR3 DNA reads TGCAGCGTTGGGGCGGGGGGTAACTATGGCTACACCTTC. This sequence encodes CSVGAGGNYGYTF.

In this sample, this clonotype turned up many times. V is TRBV7-9 and J is TRBJ1-5, with no clear D. V lost 0 bases to trimming and J lost 2 bases, with 14 bases between them. CDR3 length equals 17 residues. CDR1 is SEHNR and CDR2 is FQNEAQ in the germline V gene (reference sequence). The CDR3 loop is CASSLASGIAGNQPQHF. CDR3 bases: TGTGCCAGCAGCTTAGCATCGGGAATTGCGGGCAATCAGCCCCAGCATTTT.

This chain links TRBV11-2 with TRBJ2-7, with 11 bases matching TRBD2. CDR3 size: 18 residues. With V trimmed by 3 bases and J by 2 bases, 12 bases remained unmatched. Per the germline V gene, CDR1 is SGHAT and CDR2 is FQNNGV. The CDR3 sequence: CASSLTLPGLAAAYEQYF. The CDR3 DNA is TGTGCCAGCAGCTTGACCTTACCGGGACTAGCGGCTGCCTACGAGCAGTACTTC.

This clonotype has a count of ten or more. This chain joins TRBV7-9 and TRBJ2-5; no clear D. Germline V lookup: CDR1 SEHNR, CDR2 FQNEAQ (reference sequence). The germline V and J ends were trimmed by 2 bases and 1 base, with 11 bases remaining between them. This CDR3 spans 15 amino acids. CDR3 sequence: CASSLMGKVQETQYF. As DNA, the CDR3 is TGTGCCAGCAGCTTAATGGGGAAAGTCCAAGAGACCCAGTACTTC.

The chain links TRBV5-6 to TRBJ2-5, with D perhaps TRBD1 or TRBD2 (5 bases each). Germline values: CDR1 SGHDT, CDR2 YYEEEE. This CDR3 comprises 13 residues. Trimming removed 4 bases from V and 2 bases from J, with 9 bases in between. CDR3 in amino acids: CASSQGPQETQYF. CDR3 DNA sequence: TGTGCCAGCAGCCAGGGACCGCAAGAGACCCAGTACTTC. The full variable domain, rest sourced from reference TRBV5-6 and TRBJ2-5, is DAGVTQSPTHLIKTRGQQVTLRCSPKSGHDTVSWYQQALGQGPQFIFQYYEEEERQRGNFPDRFSGHQFPNYSSELNVNALLLGDSALYLCASSQGPQETQYFGPGTRLLVL.

This clonotype appeared many times. The chain combines TRBV4-2 with TRBJ2-1, with 9 bases matching TRBD1. CDR1 and CDR2 from the germline V gene are LGHNA and YNFKEQ. V was clipped by 1 base and J by 1 base; unmatched bases: 5. The CDR3 contains 17 residues. The chain's CDR3 is CASSQAPDRGSYNEQFF. The CDR3 nucleotides read TGTGCCAGCAGCCAAGCTCCCGACAGGGGGTCCTACAATGAGCAGTTCTTC.

This clonotype was counted ten times or more. The chain is built from TRBV7-2 and TRBJ2-4; D could derive from TRBD1 or TRBD2 (6 bases each). V gave up 3 bases and J gave up 6 bases, with 21 bases separating them. The germline gives CDR1 SGHTA, CDR2 FQGNSA. The CDR3 is 17 residues long. CDR3 residues: CASSFTGGGLGLNIQYF. CDR3 nucleotides: TGTGCCAGCAGCTTCACCGGAGGGGGGTTGGGGTTAAACATTCAGTACTTC.

This clonotype occurred many times. The chain has TRBV12-3 or TRBV12-4 and TRBJ2-4, with D unresolved. Between the trimmed V and J ends, which lost 5 bases and 0 bases, there was a span of 11 bases. The CDR3 is 15 residues long. In nucleotides, the CDR3 is TGTGCCAGCAGTCGAGGAGAACTAGCCAAAAACATTCAGTACTTC. Translated, it gives CASSRGELAKNIQYF.

This clonotype was recorded many times. V is TRBV6-2 or TRBV6-3 and J is TRBJ2-1, with D unresolved. CDR3 size: 16 residues. V was trimmed by 0 bases and J by 2 bases, leaving 11 bases between them. Germline V gene sequence: CDR1 MNHEY, CDR2 SVGEGT. The CDR3 DNA follows: TGTGCCAGCAGTTACTCTTTCCACCGTCCCTACAATGAGCAGTTCTTC. This codes for CASSYSFHRPYNEQFF.

This clonotype has at least ten counts. The chain has TRBV12-3 or TRBV12-4 and TRBJ2-2; TRBD1 matches at 8 bases. CDR3 size: 13 residues. With 4 bases clipped from V and 8 bases from J, the junction kept 3 bases outside the gene matches. CDR3 in DNA: TGTGCCAGCAGTTCGACAGGGGCTGGGGAGCTGTTTTTT. As protein: CASSSTGAGELFF.

The table lists this clonotype with many counts. This chain connects TRBV28 to TRBJ1-2, with 8 nucleotides matching TRBD1. V dropped 9 bases and J dropped 7; count of bases not matched to a gene: 10. Per germline, CDR1 MDHEN and CDR2 SYDVKM. This CDR3 has 13 amino acids. The CDR3 spells CASWTGSVSGYTF. CDR3 DNA sequence: TGTGCCAGTTGGACAGGGTCGGTGAGTGGCTACACCTTC.